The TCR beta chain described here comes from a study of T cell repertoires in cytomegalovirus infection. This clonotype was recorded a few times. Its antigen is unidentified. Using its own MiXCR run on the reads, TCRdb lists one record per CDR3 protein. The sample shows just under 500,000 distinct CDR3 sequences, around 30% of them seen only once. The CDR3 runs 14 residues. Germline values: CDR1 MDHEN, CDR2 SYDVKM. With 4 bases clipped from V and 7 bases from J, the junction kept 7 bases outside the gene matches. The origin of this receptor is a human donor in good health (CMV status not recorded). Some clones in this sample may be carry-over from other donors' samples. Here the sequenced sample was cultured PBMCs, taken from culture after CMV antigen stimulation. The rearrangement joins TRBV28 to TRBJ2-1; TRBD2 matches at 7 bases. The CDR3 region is CASSWAGVVNEQFF. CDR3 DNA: TGTGCCAGCAGTTGGGCGGGAGTCGTGAATGAGCAGTTCTTC.